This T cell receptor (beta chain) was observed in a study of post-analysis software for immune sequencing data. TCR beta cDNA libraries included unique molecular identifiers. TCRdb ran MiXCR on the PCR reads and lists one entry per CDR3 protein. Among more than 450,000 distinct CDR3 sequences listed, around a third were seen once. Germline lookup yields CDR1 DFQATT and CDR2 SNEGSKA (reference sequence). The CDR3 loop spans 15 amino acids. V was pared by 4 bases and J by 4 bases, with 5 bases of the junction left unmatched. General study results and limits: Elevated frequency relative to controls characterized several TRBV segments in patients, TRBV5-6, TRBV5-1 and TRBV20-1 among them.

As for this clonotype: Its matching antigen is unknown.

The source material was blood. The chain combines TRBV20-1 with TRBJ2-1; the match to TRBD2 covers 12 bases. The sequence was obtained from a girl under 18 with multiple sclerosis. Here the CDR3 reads CSATKTSGGYNEQFF. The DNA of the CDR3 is TGCAGTGCTACTAAGACTAGCGGGGGTTACAATGAGCAGTTCTTC.